A single sample is the source of the 22 T cell receptor beta chains below, sequenced in a study of shared clonotypes between healthy human individuals. Naive CD8 cells lacked CD45RO, underwent positive selection for CCR7 and left out terminally differentiated effector memory CD45RA+ cells. Profiling relied on immunoSEQ multiplex PCR, and the TCRdb table lists in-frame clones only, not all of them. This repertoire shows about 2.2 million clones, around 95% found once; its top ten account for roughly 1.7%. Specimen: naive CD8+ T cells from PBMCs. The receptors come from a man aged 18 to 29 in good health. Some clones in this sample may be carry-over from other donors' samples.

The chain has TRBV7-9 and TRBJ2-7, with 7 bases fitting TRBD2. The CDR3 contains 15 residues. The germline V gene encodes CDR1 SEHNR and CDR2 FQNEAQ (reference sequence). Unmatched junction bases numbered 10, after V lost 4 bases and J lost 4 bases. CDR3 DNA sequence: TGTGCCAGCAGCTATAATGAGGGAGGGCTTTACGAGCAGTACTTC. Translation gives CASSYNEGGLYEQYF.

This clone appeared once. The CDR3, as DNA: TGTGCCACCCTAAGTGCGGGCAATCAGCCCCAGCATTTT. Amino acids: CATLSAGNQPQHF. This chain joins TRBV27 and TRBJ1-5; D gene ambiguous. The CDR3 sequence is 13 residues long. V shed 10 bases and J shed 2 bases, with 12 bases lying between them. Germline CDR1 MNHEY, CDR2 SMNVEV (reference sequence).

This chain links TRBV28 with TRBJ2-7, with D maybe TRBD2 (5 bases). The germline V gene has CDR1 MDHEN and CDR2 SYDVKM. V shed 1 base and J shed 5 bases, with 9 bases lying between them. The CDR3 loop spans 13 amino acids. The CDR3 sequence: CASSLSASNEQYF. CDR3 nucleotides: TGTGCCAGCAGTTTATCTGCTAGCAACGAGCAGTACTTC.

Details on this clone: The same CDR3 also results from other DNA sequences found in this sample. This sequence joins TRBV27 and TRBJ2-3; D might be TRBD1 (6 bases). The CDR3 contains 14 residues. Germline values: CDR1 MNHEY, CDR2 SMNVEV (reference sequence). Trimming removed 4 bases at V and 2 bases at J, with 10 bases between. CDR3 bases: TGTGCCAGCAGTTGGGCAGGGGCCACAGATACGCAGTATTTT. Its protein product is CASSWAGATDTQYF.

In the case of this clone: In the same sample, other DNA sequences code for this CDR3. The V call is TRBV11-2, the J call TRBJ2-7; 8 nucleotides match TRBD1. The CDR3 extends over 14 amino acids. Trimming removed 1 base from V and 2 bases from J; junction bases left unmatched: 1. The V gene's germline CDR1 is SGHAT and CDR2 FQNNGV. The CDR3 DNA is TGTGCCAGCAGCTTAGCGGACAGGGCCTACGAGCAGTACTTC. Its translation: CASSLADRAYEQYF.

This chain joins TRBV6-1 and TRBJ1-2; D remains unclear. This CDR3 is 16 amino acids long. The germline V and J ends were trimmed by 4 bases and 6 bases, with 21 bases remaining between them. CDR1 MNHNS and CDR2 SASEGT come from the germline V gene. This CDR3 is CASSARNTRLTDGYTF. DNA of the CDR3: TGTGCCAGCAGTGCCAGGAATACTCGCCTTACCGATGGCTACACCTTC.

The chain employs TRBV27 and TRBJ2-7; TRBD1 or TRBD2 may be the D gene (6 bases each). V was shortened by 7 bases and J by 5 bases, with 21 bases between the two germline ends. Germline CDR1 reads MNHEY; CDR2 reads SMNVEV (reference sequence). This CDR3 region has 15 residues. CDR3 nucleotides: TGTGCCAGCACCCGAAGTCCCGGGGGCAGGGACGAGCAGTACTTC. It translates to CASTRSPGGRDEQYF.

CDR3 residues: CASSLSPGPRDYPRAQYF. CDR3 in DNA: TGTGCCAGCAGCTTATCTCCAGGACCGCGGGACTACCCGCGAGCGCAGTATTTT. The rearrangement joins TRBV11-1 to TRBJ2-3, with 7 bases aligning to TRBD2. After removal of 2 bases from V and 10 bases from J, the junction contained 21 bases not matched to a gene. This CDR3 contains 18 residues. Germline CDR1 reads SGHAT; CDR2 reads FQDESV (reference sequence). Using reference TRBV11-1 and TRBJ2-3 for the parts outside the CDR3, the full variable domain is EAEVAQSPRYKITEKSQAVAFWCDPISGHATLYWYRQILGQGPELLVQFQDESVVDDSQLPKDRFSAERLKGVDSTLKIQPAELGDSAMYLCASSLSPGPRDYPRAQYFGPGTRLTVL.

Comments on this clone: Other DNA variants within this sample encode the same CDR3. The chain couples TRBV7-9 to TRBJ2-2; possibly TRBD1 for D (5 bases). There are 14 residues in the CDR3. V lost 1 base, J lost 2 bases, and 5 bases lay in between. The germline gives CDR1 SEHNR, CDR2 FQNEAQ (reference sequence). CDR3 sequence: CASSLGGNTGELFF. The CDR3 nucleotides read TGTGCCAGCAGCTTAGGGGGCAACACCGGGGAGCTGTTTTTT.

The chain has TRBV7-6 and TRBJ2-7; D tentatively fits TRBD1 or TRBD2 (5 bases each). V gave up 4 bases and J gave up 2 bases, with 9 bases separating them. Per the germline V gene, CDR1 is SGHVS and CDR2 is FNYEAQ. This CDR3 comprises 13 residues. The CDR3: CASSSGDAYEQYF. The CDR3 DNA sequence: TGTGCCAGCAGCTCCGGGGACGCCTACGAGCAGTACTTC.

Note on this clone: This specimen includes other DNA sequences encoding the same CDR3. CDR3 in amino acids: CASSVGTSVHEQYF. The DNA for the CDR3 is TGTGCCAGCAGTGTTGGGACGAGTGTCCACGAGCAGTACTTC. The V and J genes are TRBV2 and TRBJ2-7; D is possibly TRBD1 or TRBD2 (5 bases each). The V gene lost 4 bases and the J gene lost 5 bases, with 15 bases spanning the gap. Per germline, CDR1 SNHLY and CDR2 FYNNEI. This CDR3 is built from 14 residues.

The chain couples TRBV30 to TRBJ2-7, with TRBD2 matching 8 bases. J gave up 3 bases and V 4 bases, and 2 bases lay outside the gene matches. The CDR3 totals 12 residues. Germline CDR1 reads GTSNPN; CDR2 reads SVGIG (reference sequence). This CDR3 is CAWTSGHYEQYF. DNA of the CDR3: TGTGCCTGGACTAGCGGGCACTACGAGCAGTACTTC.

As regards this clone: Other DNA sequences in this specimen translate into the identical CDR3. The rearrangement joins TRBV4-3 to TRBJ2-5; no firm D call. CDR1 is LGHNA, CDR2 YSLEER, per germline. CDR3 length: 13 amino acids. The V gene lost 1 base and the J gene lost 5 bases, with 8 bases spanning the gap. The CDR3 DNA is TGCGCCAGCAGCCAAGGGTCGCGGGAGACCCAGTACTTC. Amino acids: CASSQGSRETQYF.

This chain uses TRBV5-8 with TRBJ1-1; 8 positions match TRBD1. CDR1 and CDR2 from the germline V gene are SGHTS and YDEGEE. The junction had 0 bases not matched to a gene; V was cut back by 1 base and J by 4 bases. This CDR3 is built from 13 residues. The CDR3 coding sequence is TGTGCCAGCAGCTTGCAGGGGGCCACTGAAGCTTTCTTT. Encoded protein: CASSLQGATEAFF.

The table lists this clone with a count of one. J is TRBJ2-3 and V is TRBV28; weak D call: TRBD1 (5 bases). Germline-derived CDR1 and CDR2 are MDHEN and SYDVKM. V gave up 3 bases and J gave up 0 bases, with 13 bases separating them. The CDR3 extends over 16 amino acids. The DNA for the CDR3 is TGTGCCAGCAGTTTTTATCCAGGGCCTAGCACAGATACGCAGTATTTT. As protein: CASSFYPGPSTDTQYF.

The rearrangement joins TRBV6-1 to TRBJ2-1; perhaps TRBD2 as D (6 bases). The CDR3 sequence is 12 residues long. V was cut by 11 bases and J by 10 bases, with 18 bases left in between. CDR1 and CDR2 (germline): MNHNS, SASEGT. The CDR3 coding sequence is TGTGCCGTCCGGGACCTAGCGTGGGAGCAGTTCTTC. Translated, it gives CAVRDLAWEQFF.

Concerning this clone: Other DNA variants within this sample encode the same CDR3. The chain carries TRBV30 and TRBJ2-7, with unresolved D. Germline loops: CDR1 GTSNPN, CDR2 SVGIG (reference sequence). The CDR3 length is 12 residues. The ends were cut back, 3 bases at V and 2 bases at J, with 8 bases in the middle. The CDR3 DNA follows: TGTGCCTGGAGAGTGGGCCCCTACGAGCAGTACTTC. Translating it yields CAWRVGPYEQYF.

In this sample, this clone turned up once. The V and J genes are TRBV27 and TRBJ1-2, with 9 nucleotides matching TRBD1. The V gene's germline CDR1 is MNHEY and CDR2 SMNVEV (reference sequence). This CDR3 region has 11 residues. V shed 4 bases and J 13 bases; nucleotides not matched to a gene: 4. The CDR3 DNA sequence: TGTGCCAGCAGTTCAACAGGGGGCCTCACCTTC. Its protein is CASSSTGGLTF.

The gene calls are TRBV5-4 and TRBJ2-1; D may be TRBD2 (7 bases). From germline, CDR1 is SGHNT and CDR2 YYREEE (reference sequence). CDR3 length: 15 amino acids. V lost 4 bases, J lost 9 bases, and 20 bases lay in between. For the CDR3, the DNA is TGTGCCAGCAGCCCGGGGGCGGGGGACCCGTCTGAGCAGTTCTTC. Encoded protein: CASSPGAGDPSEQFF.

The V and J genes are TRBV9 and TRBJ1-1; 7 bases line up with TRBD1. Germline assignment: CDR1 SGDLS and CDR2 YYNGEE. J lost 4 bases, V lost 6 bases, and 6 bases had no gene match. The CDR3 is 13 amino acids. For the CDR3, the DNA is TGTGCCAGCAACCCGACAGGGTCCACTGAAGCTTTCTTT. This encodes CASNPTGSTEAFF.

This rearrangement joins TRBV18 to TRBJ2-7, with D unclear. Germline-derived CDR1 and CDR2 are KGHSH and LQKENI. The V and J ends lost 6 bases and 3 bases respectively, with 15 bases between them. The CDR3 has 14 residues. In DNA, the CDR3 is TGTGCCAGCTCCCTAGGGAACGGTTTCTACGAGCAGTACTTC. As protein: CASSLGNGFYEQYF.

This chain links TRBV27 with TRBJ1-2; 8 nucleotides align to TRBD1. The V segment lost 8 bases and the J segment 5 bases; nucleotides outside the gene matches: 13. CDR1 and CDR2 (germline): MNHEY, SMNVEV (reference sequence). The CDR3 covers 15 residues. The CDR3 bases are TGTGCCAGCTCTTTCGGGGCAGGGGGCCAATATGGCTACACCTTC. It encodes CASSFGAGGQYGYTF.